The clone carrying this TCR beta chain has just one count. Germline V gene data show CDR1 as SGHVS and CDR2 as FQNEAQ. This CDR3 is 15 amino acids long. Trimming stripped 2 bases from V and 4 bases from J, with 12 bases between. Both subsets, CD45RA+ naive and CD45RA-negative memory, were split from the CD4+ cells. These data originate in a study of shared clonotypes between healthy human individuals. The overall study: A few men and two women, aged 18 to 49, were donors.

Assay used: immunoSEQ multiplex PCR; TCRdb lists only in-frame clones, some missing. The sample lists over a million clones, roughly 96% occurring once. The TCR sequence derives from a man aged 30 to 45 in good health. Sequencing used naive CD4+ T cells sorted from blood. Subset meaning: CD45RA+ positively selected. The chain recombines TRBV7-8 with TRBJ1-5; D gene unclear. Here the CDR3 reads CASSLRDGWNQPQHF. The DNA of the CDR3 is TGTGCCAGCAGCTTAAGAGATGGGTGGAATCAGCCCCAGCATTTT.